The 21 T cell receptor beta chains below all came from one sample that was sequenced in a study of cytomegalovirus exposure and HLA in healthy donors. PCR involved 60 Vbeta and 13 Jbeta primers. Clones were sequenced by immunoSEQ multiplex PCR, and TCRdb holds only the in-frame ones, with some missing. The table lists some 120,000 clones, with around 4% in the top ten. Material for sequencing was PBMCs. These receptor sequences come from a man aged 18-30 years in good health and CMV-seronegative.

The rearrangement links TRBV7-9 to TRBJ1-5; D perhaps matches TRBD1 (6 bases). Germline V CDR1 and CDR2: SEHNR, FQNEAQ (reference sequence). The CDR3 consists of 15 residues. With 3 bases removed from V and 5 bases from J, the gap between germline ends came to 14 bases. The CDR3 bases are TGTGCCAGCAGCTTGTCGGGGGGCCTCGATCAGCCCCAGCATTTT. It translates to CASSLSGGLDQPQHF.

J is TRBJ1-2 and V is TRBV5-6, with a tentative D call TRBD1 (6 bases). V was trimmed by 8 bases and J by 3 bases, leaving 17 bases between them. Germline assignment: CDR1 SGHDT and CDR2 YYEEEE. The length of the CDR3 is 14 residues. The CDR3 sequence: CASRPPDSYYGYTF. CDR3 coding DNA: TGTGCCAGTAGGCCCCCGGACAGTTACTATGGCTACACCTTC.

Regarding this clone: Different DNA sequences within this sample yield the same CDR3. CDR3 DNA sequence: TGCGCCAGCAGCTTGGCTAGCGGAAGTGATACGCAGTATTTT. This gives the protein CASSLASGSDTQYF. The V and J genes are TRBV5-1 and TRBJ2-3; 7 bases are a match to TRBD2. V gave up 0 bases and J gave up 6 bases; unmatched junction bases: 4. The CDR3 loop spans 14 amino acids. Looked up from germline, CDR1 is SGHRS and CDR2 is YFSETQ.

The chain recombines TRBV9 with TRBJ2-2; no reliable D call. With 0 bases removed from V and 4 bases from J, the gap between germline ends came to 13 bases. Germline CDR1 SGDLS, CDR2 YYNGEE. The CDR3 contains 16 residues. CDR3 DNA: TGTGCCAGCAGCGTAGTCCCCTTCCCTACCACCGGGGAGCTGTTTTTT. It codes for CASSVVPFPTTGELFF.

V and J are TRBV7-9 and TRBJ2-1; 8 bases match TRBD1. The CDR3 runs 14 residues. V shed 8 bases and J 2 bases; nucleotides not matched to a gene: 5. CDR1 and CDR2 from the germline V gene are SEHNR and FQNEAQ (reference sequence). The CDR3 reads CASETGETYNEQFF. In nucleotides, the CDR3 is TGTGCCAGCGAGACAGGGGAGACCTACAATGAGCAGTTCTTC.

The chain carries TRBV5-6 and TRBJ2-7; possibly TRBD1 for D (6 bases). Trimming removed 0 bases from V and 3 bases from J, with 16 bases in between. The V gene's germline CDR1 is SGHDT and CDR2 YYEEEE. This CDR3 has 16 residues. This CDR3 is CASSLGGHWGLYEQYF. As DNA, the CDR3 is TGTGCCAGCAGCTTGGGTGGTCACTGGGGGCTCTACGAGCAGTACTTC.

V is TRBV6-1 and J is TRBJ2-7; the D gene is possibly TRBD2 (5 bases). V was clipped by 6 bases and J by 0 bases, with 15 bases between them. CDR1 MNHNS and CDR2 SASEGT come from the germline V gene. CDR3 length equals 15 residues. CDR3 sequence: CASRGWRISSYEQYF. The CDR3 DNA is TGTGCCAGCAGAGGGTGGAGGATAAGCTCCTACGAGCAGTACTTC.

The chain combines TRBV5-1 with TRBJ1-2, with D perhaps TRBD1 (5 bases). Trimming shortened V by 4 bases and J by 3 bases, and 16 bases separated the two germline ends. Germline V lookup: CDR1 SGHRS, CDR2 YFSETQ. This CDR3 spans 15 amino acids. This chain's CDR3 is CASSLGGGADYGYTF. CDR3 coding DNA: TGCGCCAGCAGCCTGGGCGGGGGTGCGGACTATGGCTACACCTTC.

The rearrangement joins TRBV11-2 to TRBJ2-3; TRBD1 is a possible D gene (6 bases). V was clipped by 5 bases and J by 4 bases, with 7 bases between them. CDR3 length equals 12 residues. Germline CDR1 is SGHAT and CDR2 is FQNNGV. CDR3 sequence: CASSNRADTQYF. CDR3 DNA: TGTGCCAGCAGCAACAGGGCAGATACGCAGTATTTT. The full variable domain, with the rest looked up from reference TRBV11-2 and TRBJ2-3, is EAGVAQSPRYKIIEKRQSVAFWCNPISGHATLYWYQQILGQGPKLLIQFQNNGVVDDSQLPKDRFSAERLKGVDSTLKIQPAKLEDSAVYLCASSNRADTQYFGPGTRLTVL.

CDR3 sequence: CASSTTGGIAFF. The CDR3 region has the DNA TGTGCCAGCAGTACGACAGGGGGGATTGCTTTCTTT. V gene TRBV2 combines with J gene TRBJ1-1; TRBD1 aligns across 9 bases. Trimming removed 5 bases from V and 11 bases from J; junction bases left unmatched: 6. CDR1 SNHLY and CDR2 FYNNEI come from the germline V gene. This CDR3 has 12 amino acids.

The V call is TRBV6-1, the J call TRBJ2-7, with TRBD1 identical over 7 bases. J gave up 2 bases and V 1 base, and 5 bases lay outside the gene matches. CDR3 size: 15 residues. Germline V lookup: CDR1 MNHNS, CDR2 SASEGT. CDR3 amino acids: CASSEGTGRTYEQYF. Written as DNA, the CDR3 is TGTGCCAGCAGTGAAGGGACAGGCCGCACCTACGAGCAGTACTTC.

The chain carries TRBV30 and TRBJ2-7, with D perhaps TRBD2 (5 bases). From germline, CDR1 is GTSNPN and CDR2 SVGIG (reference sequence). V was shortened by 4 bases and J by 4 bases, with 14 bases between the two germline ends. The CDR3 has 13 residues. CDR3: CAWTRARTYEQYF. The DNA for the CDR3 is TGTGCCTGGACCAGAGCGAGGACTTACGAGCAGTACTTC.

The chain recombines TRBV18 with TRBJ1-2; a weak D match, TRBD1 (6 bases). The CDR3 covers 14 residues. Germline lookup yields CDR1 KGHSH and CDR2 LQKENI. V was cut by 3 bases and J by 5 bases, with 13 bases left in between. Here the CDR3 DNA reads TGTGCCAGCTCACCTCAACTAGGACAGTATGGCTACACCTTC. Protein product: CASSPQLGQYGYTF. Full variable domain (rest looked up from reference TRBV18 and TRBJ1-2): NAGVMQNPRHLVRRRGQEARLRCSPMKGHSHVYWYRQLPEEGLKFMVYLQKENIIDESGMPKERFSAEFPKEGPSILRIQQVVRGDSAAYFCASSPQLGQYGYTFGSGTRLTVV.

CDR3 bases: TGCGCCAGCAGCTTTGGGGCAGCCCGCACAGATACGCAGTATTTT. Translated: CASSFGAARTDTQYF. This chain joins TRBV5-1 and TRBJ2-3, with D tentatively TRBD1 (5 bases). CDR1 is SGHRS and CDR2 is YFSETQ in the germline V gene. The CDR3 runs to 15 residues. V was clipped by 2 bases and J by 1 base, with 11 bases between them.

The CDR3 bases are TGTGCCAGCAGCCAAGATCCGGGAGGGTTCGATGGCTACACCTTC. This encodes CASSQDPGGFDGYTF. This rearrangement joins TRBV4-2 to TRBJ1-2, with unresolved D. The germline gives CDR1 LGHNA, CDR2 YNFKEQ. Deletions cut 0 bases from V and 6 bases from J, with 14 bases between. This CDR3 contains 15 residues.

The chain carries TRBV27 and TRBJ2-5; maybe TRBD2 (5 bases). Judging by the DNA end, TRBJ2-7 fits better; the J call may be wrong. The germline CDR1 and CDR2 sequences are MNHEY and SMNVEV (reference sequence). There are 14 residues in the CDR3. DNA of the CDR3: TGTGCCAGCAGTTACAGCGGTTTCTCCTACGAGCAGTACTTC. Protein: CASSYSGFSYEQYF.

The gene calls are TRBV19 and TRBJ2-7, with 7 bases identical to TRBD1. Germline V gene sequence: CDR1 LNHDA, CDR2 SQIVND (reference sequence). The CDR3 totals 14 residues. The junction had 5 bases not matched to a gene; V was cut back by 4 bases and J by 2 bases. The CDR3 DNA sequence: TGTGCCAGTAGTACACAGGGGAAAACCTACGAGCAGTACTTC. It is translated as CASSTQGKTYEQYF.

J is TRBJ1-1 and V is TRBV4-1, with TRBD1 as a possible D gene (5 bases). Germline V lookup: CDR1 MGHRA, CDR2 YSYEKL. There are 15 residues in the CDR3. V was trimmed by 2 bases and J by 3 bases, leaving 13 bases between them. The CDR3 sequence is CASSQQGMVDTEAFF. The CDR3 DNA reads TGCGCCAGCAGCCAACAGGGTATGGTGGACACTGAAGCTTTCTTT.

The chain links TRBV15 to TRBJ2-1, with TRBD1 identical over 8 bases. CDR3 length equals 15 residues. J gave up 7 bases and V 1 base, and 6 bases lay outside the gene matches. Germline V gives CDR1 LNHNV, CDR2 YYDKDF (reference sequence). The CDR3 reads CATSRGQGAENEQFF. DNA of the CDR3: TGTGCCACCAGCAGAGGTCAGGGGGCGGAGAATGAGCAGTTCTTC. Looking up the rest from reference TRBV15 and TRBJ2-1 gives the full variable domain: DAMVIQNPRYQVTQFGKPVTLSCSQTLNHNVMYWYQQKSSQAPKLLFHYYDKDFNNEADTPDNFQSRRPNTSFCFLDIRSPGLGDTAMYLCATSRGQGAENEQFFGPGTRLTVL.

V and J are TRBV5-1 and TRBJ1-6; 7 bases match TRBD1. Germline CDR1 is SGHRS and CDR2 is YFSETQ. Trimming took 4 bases from V and 6 from J; bases not matched to a gene: 13. The CDR3 covers 17 residues. CDR3 nucleotide sequence: TGCGCCAGCAGCGGGGGAGCAGGGGGACCCGTTAATTCACCCCTCCACTTT. It codes for CASSGGAGGPVNSPLHF.

Turning to this clone: A junction end diverges from the germline sequence, so it may reflect a read error. The rearrangement joins TRBV7-6 to TRBJ1-3; 8 bases agree with TRBD1. Germline lookup yields CDR1 SGHVS and CDR2 FNYEAQ. The CDR3 sequence is 15 residues long. CDR3 bases: TGTGCCAGCAGCCCGCTGACAGGGGCTGGAAGCACCATATATTTT. It is translated as CASSPLTGAGSTIYF.